The 8 T cell receptor beta chains presented below share a single source sample, sequenced in a study of T cells in women clearing cervical HPV infection. TCRdb's table, derived via immunoSEQ multiplex PCR, lists solely in-frame clones and lacks some. In total, the table holds tens of thousands of clones. The sample consisted of blood buffy coat. The source is a woman aged 18 to 69 with a cervical HPV16 infection that either progressed to CIN3+ or cleared (not recorded which).

Turning to this clone: The CDR3 is cut off 3 residues early in the read; its end comes from the germline J gene. V is TRBV4-2 and J is TRBJ1-4; 9 bases agree with TRBD1. Germline CDR1 LGHNA, CDR2 YNFKEQ. The CDR3 loop spans 14 amino acids. Losses at the gene ends were 4 bases for V and 6 bases for J; bases not matched to a gene: 3. The CDR3 here is CASSLDRGDEKLFF. The sequenced CDR3 bases are TGTGCCAGCAGCCTGGACAGGGGAGATGAAAAA.

Note on this clone: The CDR3 end falls 3 residues outside the read, so it is completed with the germline J gene. This chain joins TRBV23-1 and TRBJ2-3, with 8 bases fitting TRBD1. TRBV23-1 qualifies as an ORF whose function is uncertain. This CDR3 region has 19 residues. J gave up 3 bases and V 3 bases, and 17 bases lay outside the gene matches. The CDR3 region is CASSHLPAGGNFTTDTQYF. CDR3 DNA (partial): TGCGCCAGCAGTCACCTTCCGGCAGGGGGCAACTTTACGACAGATACG.

Remarks on this clone: The observed sequence ends 3 residues before the CDR3 terminus, with the missing tail filled in from the germline J gene. This sequence joins TRBV28 and TRBJ2-2; the D is unclear. The V end lost 6 bases, the J end lost 1 base, and 15 bases lay between the germline ends. There are 16 residues in the CDR3. Germline V gene lookup returns CDR1 MDHEN and CDR2 SYDVKM. The CDR3 sequence is CASRPPRTGNTGELFF. The CDR3 DNA, read in part, is TGTGCCAGCAGACCCCCTCGCACTGGGAACACCGGGGAG.

In the case of this clone: Sequencing ends 3 residues short of the CDR3 end; the germline J gene provides the rest. The rearrangement links TRBV10-1 to TRBJ2-5; 9 positions match TRBD2. CDR1 is WNHNN and CDR2 is SYGVQD in the germline V gene (reference sequence). The trim removed 3 bases at V and 4 bases at J, leaving 0 bases unmatched. This CDR3 spans 13 amino acids. The CDR3 protein is CASSDSGRETQYF. The sequenced part of the CDR3 DNA is TGCGCCAGCAGTGATAGCGGGAGAGAGACC.

The CDR3 is CASSLLTDTQYF. The DNA read from the CDR3 is TGTGCCAGCAGCTTACTGACAGATACG. The chain uses TRBV7-6 and TRBJ2-3; D unresolved. The sequence runs out 3 residues before the end of the CDR3; the remainder is reconstructed from the germline J gene. The germline V gene has CDR1 SGHVS and CDR2 FNYEAQ. The germline V and J ends were trimmed by 2 bases and 3 bases, with 3 bases remaining between them. The CDR3 has 12 amino acids.

Of note for this clone: The sequenced fragment ends 3 residues before the CDR3 boundary, so the rest is inferred from the germline J gene. V usage is TRBV18 and J usage is TRBJ2-6, with unresolved D. CDR1 KGHSH and CDR2 LQKENI come from the germline V gene. The CDR3 has 13 amino acids. The CDR3 bases that were read are TGTGCCAGCTCACCTAGTGAGAGAAGTGTC. Its translation is CASSPSERSV. The whole CDR3 region reads CASSPSERSVLTF.

With respect to this clone: The CDR3 is cut off 3 residues early in the read; its end comes from the germline J gene. This chain uses TRBV7-8 with TRBJ2-2; no definite D call. The CDR3 runs to 13 residues. CDR1 is SGHVS, CDR2 FQNEAQ, per germline. V lost 1 base, J lost 4 bases, and 4 bases lay in between. The sequenced CDR3 bases are TGTGCCAGCAGCTTAGGCGGCACCGGGGAG. The encoded protein is CASSLGGTGE. In full, the CDR3 reads CASSLGGTGELFF.

In regard to this clone: Read data end 3 residues before the CDR3 end; the end is taken from the germline J gene. The J gene is TRBJ2-1, the V gene TRBV13; 10 positions agree with TRBD2. The CDR3 covers 15 residues. The V and J ends lost 11 bases and 2 bases, in that order; junction bases with no gene match: 9. Germline CDR1 and CDR2: PRHDT and FYEKMQ (reference sequence). The sequenced part of the CDR3 DNA is TGTGCCGGTTCGAGCGGGGGGGCCCCCTACAATGAG. Translating gives CAGSSGGAPYNE. The whole CDR3 protein is CAGSSGGAPYNEQFF.